These T cell receptor beta chains were read from a single sample in a study of cytomegalovirus exposure and HLA in healthy donors. TCRdb keeps only in-frame clones here, not all; method: immunoSEQ multiplex PCR. The table has about 41,000 clones, 65% to 85% seen once; the top ten hold 2.5% to 3%. Sequenced sample: PBMCs. All receptors come from a man in his fifties in good health and CMV-seronegative. Each CDR3 is given with its conserved first and last residue. The order of the fields is V gene, D gene, clone size, J gene, CDR3 DNA, CDR3 protein. The D gene is left open where the match is weak. Expanded clones are given a class, and other clones once, few, many or no size at all.

v_gene: TRBV4-3; d_gene: TRBD2; abundance: .; j_gene: TRBJ2-1; CDR3nt: TGCGCCAGCAGCCGGTTACTAGCGGACTACAATGAGCAGTTCTTC; CDR3aa: CASSRLLADYNEQFF
v_gene: TRBV6-6; d_gene: .; abundance: .; j_gene: TRBJ1-2; CDR3nt: TGTGCCAGCAGTTACTCGGCAGGGCACTATGGCTACACCTTC; CDR3aa: CASSYSAGHYGYTF
v_gene: TRBV4-1; d_gene: TRBD2; abundance: .; j_gene: TRBJ2-7; CDR3nt: TGCGCCAGCAGCCAAGATGGGGGGGGACGCGAGCAGTACTTC; CDR3aa: CASSQDGGGREQYF
v_gene: TRBV5-1; d_gene: .; abundance: .; j_gene: TRBJ2-2; CDR3nt: TGCGCCAGCAGCTTCGCGACAGCTACCGGGGAGCTGTTTTTT; CDR3aa: CASSFATATGELFF
v_gene: TRBV27; d_gene: TRBD2; abundance: .; j_gene: TRBJ2-7; CDR3nt: TGTGCCAGCAGTTTATCCAACCCGGGACTAGCCAGGCAGTACTTC; CDR3aa: CASSLSNPGLARQYF
v_gene: TRBV7-2; d_gene: TRBD1; abundance: .; j_gene: TRBJ1-2; CDR3nt: TGTGCCAGCAACTCCTTAGGGGGCCTTCGCTATGGCTACACCTTC; CDR3aa: CASNSLGGLRYGYTF
v_gene: TRBV15; d_gene: TRBD1; abundance: .; j_gene: TRBJ1-1; CDR3nt: TGTGCCACCAGCAGAGCAAGGGGGCTGGGGACTGAAGCTTTCTTT; CDR3aa: CATSRARGLGTEAFF
v_gene: TRBV9; d_gene: .; abundance: .; j_gene: TRBJ2-7; CDR3nt: TGTGCCAGCAGCGTAGGACACGACTACGAGCAGTACTTC; CDR3aa: CASSVGHDYEQYF
v_gene: TRBV18; d_gene: TRBD1; abundance: .; j_gene: TRBJ2-7; CDR3nt: TGTGCCAGCTCACCACCCCGGACAGGGTCGAGCTCCTACGAGCAGTACTTC; CDR3aa: CASSPPRTGSSSYEQYF
v_gene: TRBV7-9; d_gene: .; abundance: .; j_gene: TRBJ2-5; CDR3nt: TGTGCCAGCAGCAAGAGTTGGGAGACCCAGTACTTC; CDR3aa: CASSKSWETQYF
v_gene: TRBV4-3; d_gene: .; abundance: .; j_gene: TRBJ2-1; CDR3nt: TGCGCCAGCAGCCAGTTCTTTGGGAGCTCCTACAATGAGCAGTTCTTC; CDR3aa: CASSQFFGSSYNEQFF
v_gene: TRBV19; d_gene: TRBD1; abundance: once; j_gene: TRBJ2-7; CDR3nt: TGTGCCAGTAGTACGGACAGGTGGGGCGAGCAGTACTTC; CDR3aa: CASSTDRWGEQYF
v_gene: TRBV5-1; d_gene: .; abundance: .; j_gene: TRBJ2-7; CDR3nt: TGCGCCAGCAGCTTCAACCGGGGTACCTACGAGCAGTACTTC; CDR3aa: CASSFNRGTYEQYF
v_gene: TRBV29-1; d_gene: TRBD1; abundance: .; j_gene: TRBJ1-1; CDR3nt: TGCAGCGTTCCCCGGCCCGACAGGGGAGGACCGAACACTGAAGCTTTCTTT; CDR3aa: CSVPRPDRGGPNTEAFF
v_gene: TRBV7-2; d_gene: .; abundance: .; j_gene: TRBJ2-5; CDR3nt: TGTGCCAGCAGCTTATATTCAGGGGTCGAGACCCAGTACTTC; CDR3aa: CASSLYSGVETQYF
v_gene: TRBV28; d_gene: TRBD2; abundance: once; j_gene: TRBJ2-7; CDR3nt: TGTGCCAGCAGCTCCTGGGGGAGCGGGAGCTCCTACGAGCAGTACTTC; CDR3aa: CASSSWGSGSSYEQYF
v_gene: TRBV7-9; d_gene: TRBD2; abundance: .; j_gene: TRBJ2-6; CDR3nt: TGTGCCAGCAGCCCTCTAGGGACTAGCGGGATCACTGGGGCCAACGTCCTGACTTTC; CDR3aa: CASSPLGTSGITGANVLTF
v_gene: TRBV4-3; d_gene: TRBD2; abundance: few; j_gene: TRBJ2-1; CDR3nt: TGCGCCAGCAGCCAAGATCTTCTGGGAGGGCCTTATAATGAGCAGTTCTTC; CDR3aa: CASSQDLLGGPYNEQFF
v_gene: TRBV29-1; d_gene: TRBD1; abundance: .; j_gene: TRBJ2-3; CDR3nt: TGCAGCGTTGGAGGACAGGGGAGTACGCAGTATTTT; CDR3aa: CSVGGQGSTQYF
v_gene: TRBV2; d_gene: TRBD1; abundance: .; j_gene: TRBJ1-1; CDR3nt: TGTGCCAGCAGGACTTCCGGGACAGGGGGCACTGAAGCTTTCTTT; CDR3aa: CASRTSGTGGTEAFF
v_gene: TRBV6-1; d_gene: .; abundance: .; j_gene: TRBJ1-1; CDR3nt: TGTGCCAGCAGTGACCTGACAACTCCGAACACTGAAGCTTTCTTT; CDR3aa: CASSDLTTPNTEAFF
v_gene: TRBV28; d_gene: .; abundance: .; j_gene: TRBJ2-5; CDR3nt: TGTGCCAGCAGTTCCCACCTACAAGAGACCCAGTACTTC; CDR3aa: CASSSHLQETQYF
v_gene: TRBV7-9; d_gene: .; abundance: .; j_gene: TRBJ1-1; CDR3nt: TGTGCCAGCAGCGCTGCAGGGGTAGACCTCAACACTGAAGCTTTCTTT; CDR3aa: CASSAAGVDLNTEAFF
v_gene: TRBV5-1; d_gene: TRBD1; abundance: .; j_gene: TRBJ1-1; CDR3nt: TGCGCCAGCGCCCCCGGGACAGGGTTTGCTGAAGCTTTCTTT; CDR3aa: CASAPGTGFAEAFF
v_gene: TRBV18; d_gene: TRBD1; abundance: .; j_gene: TRBJ2-5; CDR3nt: TGTGCCAGCTCACCACTGCAGTCGAGGGGGCTGAATCAAGAGACCCAGTACTTC; CDR3aa: CASSPLQSRGLNQETQYF
v_gene: TRBV23-1; d_gene: TRBD2; abundance: .; j_gene: TRBJ2-3; CDR3nt: TGCGCCAGCACCCCCTTTGTTAGTAGCGGGAGCTCAGAAAGAAGCACAGATACGCAGTATTTT; CDR3aa: CASTPFVSSGSSERSTDTQYF
v_gene: TRBV4-3; d_gene: TRBD2; abundance: few; j_gene: TRBJ2-7; CDR3nt: TGCGCCAGCAGCCGCGGACTAGCGGGTACCTACGAGCAGTACTTC; CDR3aa: CASSRGLAGTYEQYF
v_gene: TRBV29-1; d_gene: TRBD1; abundance: .; j_gene: TRBJ2-5; CDR3nt: TGCAGTGGCAGATTGGGACAGGGGTCCCAAGAGATCCAGTACTTC; CDR3aa: CSGRLGQGSQEIQYF
v_gene: TRBV27; d_gene: .; abundance: .; j_gene: TRBJ2-5; CDR3nt: TGTGCCAGCAGGCTCGGTAGAAGCGGGGAGACCCAGTACTTC; CDR3aa: CASRLGRSGETQYF
v_gene: TRBV12-5; d_gene: .; abundance: .; j_gene: TRBJ1-6; CDR3nt: TGTGCTAGTGGTTTGGCCTTTAATTCACCCCTCCACTTT; CDR3aa: CASGLAFNSPLHF
v_gene: TRBV10-3; d_gene: .; abundance: .; j_gene: TRBJ2-7; CDR3nt: TGTGCCATCAGTGAGGACAGAACCTACGAGCAGTACTTC; CDR3aa: CAISEDRTYEQYF
v_gene: TRBV7-9; d_gene: .; abundance: once; j_gene: TRBJ2-1; CDR3nt: TGTGCCAGCAGCCCAGTCCTTGGGGAGCCCACCTACAATGAGCAGTTCTTC; CDR3aa: CASSPVLGEPTYNEQFF
v_gene: TRBV12-5; d_gene: .; abundance: .; j_gene: TRBJ1-1; CDR3nt: TGTGCTAGTGGTCCGAACTCTAATATGAACACTGAAGCTTTCTTT; CDR3aa: CASGPNSNMNTEAFF
v_gene: TRBV18; d_gene: .; abundance: .; j_gene: TRBJ2-1; CDR3nt: TGTGCCAGCTCACAGGGGAATGAGCAGTTCTTC; CDR3aa: CASSQGNEQFF
v_gene: TRBV11-2; d_gene: TRBD1; abundance: few; j_gene: TRBJ1-2; CDR3nt: TGTGCCAGCAGCCCGCCCACAGGGGTAATTGGCTACACCTTC; CDR3aa: CASSPPTGVIGYTF
v_gene: TRBV11-2; d_gene: TRBD1; abundance: .; j_gene: TRBJ2-1; CDR3nt: TGTGCCAGCAGCTTAAGGGACAGCTCGAGCTCCTACAATGAGCAGTTCTTC; CDR3aa: CASSLRDSSSSYNEQFF
v_gene: TRBV28; d_gene: .; abundance: .; j_gene: TRBJ1-5; CDR3nt: TGTGCCAGCAGTTCCACAGGGACCAATCAGCCCCAGCATTTT; CDR3aa: CASSSTGTNQPQHF
v_gene: TRBV2; d_gene: TRBD1; abundance: .; j_gene: TRBJ1-4; CDR3nt: TGTGCCAGCAGCGGATCAGGGGGAAAACTGTTTTTT; CDR3aa: CASSGSGGKLFF
v_gene: TRBV7-6; d_gene: .; abundance: .; j_gene: TRBJ2-1; CDR3nt: TGTGCCAGCAGCCTGACGACTGCCGGAGGGAGGAATGAGCAGTTCTTC; CDR3aa: CASSLTTAGGRNEQFF
v_gene: TRBV11-2; d_gene: TRBD1; abundance: .; j_gene: TRBJ2-1; CDR3nt: TGTGCCAGCAGCTCCGCCTTTGGCGCCGGGACAGGGGTCCCTGAGCAGTTCTTC; CDR3aa: CASSSAFGAGTGVPEQFF
v_gene: TRBV4-1; d_gene: TRBD2; abundance: few; j_gene: TRBJ2-1; CDR3nt: TGCGCCAGCGGGAAAGGACTAGCGGACTACAATGAGCAGTTCTTC; CDR3aa: CASGKGLADYNEQFF
v_gene: TRBV7-9; d_gene: TRBD2; abundance: .; j_gene: TRBJ2-5; CDR3nt: TGTGCCAGCAGCCGACTAGCGGGAGTCGAGACCCAGTACTTC; CDR3aa: CASSRLAGVETQYF
v_gene: TRBV30; d_gene: .; abundance: once; j_gene: TRBJ1-5; CDR3nt: TGTGCCTGGAGCCCACGGGGGGGGAGACAGCCCCAGCATTTT; CDR3aa: CAWSPRGGRQPQHF
v_gene: TRBV6-5; d_gene: TRBD2; abundance: .; j_gene: TRBJ2-7; CDR3nt: TGTGCCAGTACGGGAGGGGGCGAGCAGTACTTC; CDR3aa: CASTGGGEQYF
v_gene: TRBV5-6; d_gene: .; abundance: .; j_gene: TRBJ1-6; CDR3nt: TGTGCCAGCACCCCAACGGGAGGGGGCTATAATTCACCCCTCCACTTT; CDR3aa: CASTPTGGGYNSPLHF
v_gene: TRBV9; d_gene: TRBD1; abundance: .; j_gene: TRBJ1-2; CDR3nt: TGTGCCAGCAGCGCGATGGGGACAGGGACGGATGGCTACACCTTC; CDR3aa: CASSAMGTGTDGYTF
v_gene: TRBV6-6; d_gene: .; abundance: .; j_gene: TRBJ1-2; CDR3nt: TGTGCCAGCAGGGAGCAAACCTTCTATGGCTACACCTTC; CDR3aa: CASREQTFYGYTF
v_gene: TRBV11-2; d_gene: TRBD2; abundance: .; j_gene: TRBJ2-2; CDR3nt: TGTGCCAGCTCCCCCCAGACTAGCGGCACCGGGGAGCTGTTTTTT; CDR3aa: CASSPQTSGTGELFF
v_gene: TRBV28; d_gene: TRBD2; abundance: .; j_gene: TRBJ2-1; CDR3nt: TGTGCCAGCAGTTTGGTAGCGGGGACCTACAATGAGCAGTTCTTC; CDR3aa: CASSLVAGTYNEQFF
v_gene: TRBV7-8; d_gene: TRBD1; abundance: .; j_gene: TRBJ1-4; CDR3nt: TGTGCCAGCAGTCCGGACAGGGTGTTTGGTGAAAAACTGTTTTTT; CDR3aa: CASSPDRVFGEKLFF
v_gene: TRBV6-1; d_gene: .; abundance: few; j_gene: TRBJ2-1; CDR3nt: TGTGCCAGCAGTGAATCCGGGGATGGGTATGATGAGCAGTTCTTC; CDR3aa: CASSESGDGYDEQFF
v_gene: TRBV27; d_gene: TRBD2; abundance: .; j_gene: TRBJ2-2; CDR3nt: TGTGCCAGCAGTTTATCGGGGACTACGAACACCGGGGAGCTGTTTTTT; CDR3aa: CASSLSGTTNTGELFF
v_gene: TRBV4-3; d_gene: TRBD1; abundance: .; j_gene: TRBJ1-2; CDR3nt: TGCGCCAGCAGCCAAGGAACAGGGGGCGAGGTGTATGGCTACGCCTTC; CDR3aa: CASSQGTGGEVYGYAF
v_gene: TRBV7-3; d_gene: TRBD2; abundance: .; j_gene: TRBJ2-1; CDR3nt: TGTGCCAGCAGCTTAATGGGACTAGCGGGTTCCTACAATGAGCAGTTCTTC; CDR3aa: CASSLMGLAGSYNEQFF
v_gene: TRBV7-6; d_gene: TRBD1; abundance: .; j_gene: TRBJ2-3; CDR3nt: TGTGCCAGCAGCTTACCGGGGACAGGGGAGAAGACGCAGTATTTT; CDR3aa: CASSLPGTGEKTQYF
v_gene: TRBV5-1; d_gene: .; abundance: .; j_gene: TRBJ2-2; CDR3nt: TGCGCCAGCAGGAAGGGGCAAAACACCGGGGAGCTGTTTTTT; CDR3aa: CASRKGQNTGELFF
v_gene: TRBV6-5; d_gene: .; abundance: .; j_gene: TRBJ1-1; CDR3nt: TGTGCCAGCAGTTACTCATCAAATCCCAACACTGAAGCTTTCTTT; CDR3aa: CASSYSSNPNTEAFF